Below, 19 T cell receptor beta chains from the same sample are listed, as sequenced in a study of T-cell reconstitution after alpha-beta-depleted transplantation in children. Molecular barcoding with unique molecular identifiers was used for the TCRbeta library. TCRdb re-derived calls from the PCR reads in MiXCR, one entry per CDR3 protein. The sample includes 350,000 to 500,000 distinct CDR3 sequences, 43% of them seen just once. The source material was PBMCs, sampled before TCRalphabeta/CD19-depleted stem cell transplant. All receptors come from a girl aged 2 to 10 with aplastic anemia, due to receive a stem cell transplant.

This chain links TRBV18 with TRBJ2-1; D not resolved. CDR3 length equals 15 residues. V dropped 2 bases and J dropped 0 bases, with 8 bases sitting between them. Germline lookup yields CDR1 KGHSH and CDR2 LQKENI. DNA for the CDR3: TGTGCCAGCTCACCAGTCCAACCCTCCTACAATGAGCAGTTCTTC. Its protein product is CASSPVQPSYNEQFF.

This clonotype was recorded at least ten times. The chain joins TRBV12-3 or TRBV12-4 to TRBJ1-5, with D tentatively TRBD1 (5 bases). The CDR3 is made up of 14 amino acids. Trimming left V 7 bases short and J 1 base short, with 11 bases between. The CDR3, as DNA: TGTGCCAGCAAGATCCGGGACAGCAATCAGCCCCAGCATTTT. This codes for CASKIRDSNQPQHF.

The CDR3 loop is CASSQWRAGYTF. The CDR3 coding sequence is TGTGCCAGCAGCCAATGGAGGGCGGGCTACACCTTC. The V and J genes are TRBV3-1 and TRBJ1-2; D is unresolved. Per germline, CDR1 LGHDT and CDR2 YNNKEL (reference sequence). CDR3 length: 12 amino acids. V dropped 2 bases and J dropped 8 bases, with 9 bases sitting between them.

The table lists this clonotype with a count of one. The chain carries TRBV12-3 or TRBV12-4 and TRBJ1-3; no clear D gene. The CDR3 consists of 13 residues. V was pared by 6 bases and J by 7 bases, with 13 bases between. The CDR3 protein is CASSHSDTNTIYF. The DNA of the CDR3 is TGTGCCAGCAGCCACTCCGACACGAACACCATATATTTT.

The chain carries TRBV20-1 and TRBJ2-1; tentative D call: TRBD2 (5 bases). CDR1 DFQATT and CDR2 SNEGSKA come from the germline V gene (reference sequence). V was shortened by 2 bases and J by 9 bases, with 14 bases between the two germline ends. The CDR3 sequence is 13 residues long. CDR3 in amino acids: CSARLATSGEQFF. CDR3 sequence (DNA): TGCAGTGCTAGACTAGCCACCAGCGGTGAGCAGTTCTTC.

This clonotype was picked up many times. V usage is TRBV27 and J usage is TRBJ2-7, with D possibly being TRBD2 (5 bases). The CDR3 is 18 residues long. From germline, CDR1 is MNHEY and CDR2 SMNVEV (reference sequence). Deletions cut 11 bases from V and 3 bases from J, with 32 bases between. CDR3 residues: CAGRGRIGPSVPLYEQYF. The CDR3 nucleotides read TGTGCCGGGAGAGGGCGCATAGGGCCTTCGGTCCCCCTCTACGAGCAGTACTTC.

The V gene is TRBV6-5, the J gene TRBJ2-7; D is undetermined. The CDR3 sequence is 15 residues long. Germline loops: CDR1 MNHEY, CDR2 SVGAGI. Trimming pared 0 bases from V and 1 base from J, leaving 10 bases between. The CDR3 coding sequence is TGTGCCAGCAGTTACTCGGACCGCGTTTCCTACGAGCAGTACTTC. Its translation: CASSYSDRVSYEQYF.

The gene calls are TRBV6-1 and TRBJ1-1, with a tentative D call TRBD1 (5 bases). This CDR3 has 16 amino acids. V lost 6 bases, J lost 2 bases, and 19 bases lay in between. Germline-derived CDR1 and CDR2 are MNHNS and SASEGT. The CDR3 DNA is TGTGCCAGCAGCACATTCGGGGCGTCGGGTAACACTGAAGCTTTCTTT. It specifies CASSTFGASGNTEAFF.

The rearrangement links TRBV4-2 to TRBJ2-1; tentative D call: TRBD2 (7 bases). The CDR3 extends over 14 amino acids. V lost 2 bases to trimming and J lost 10 bases, with 15 bases between them. Germline V lookup: CDR1 LGHNA, CDR2 YNFKEQ. The DNA for the CDR3 is TGTGCCAGCAGCCAATTAGGGGGGGGCTCAGAGCAGTTCTTC. Translating it yields CASSQLGGGSEQFF.

J is TRBJ2-3 and V is TRBV10-3; 12 positions match TRBD2. V dropped 4 bases and J dropped 3; count of bases not matched to a gene: 17. The CDR3 contains 20 residues. From germline, CDR1 is ENHRY and CDR2 SYGVKD. CDR3 protein: CAISATTSGSQEKRTDTQYF. The CDR3 bases are TGTGCCATCAGTGCAACGACTAGCGGGAGTCAAGAAAAGAGGACAGATACGCAGTATTTT.

In this sample, this clonotype turned up a few times. This chain links TRBV7-2 with TRBJ1-5; 8 bases map to TRBD1. This CDR3 has 15 residues. Trimming removed 5 bases from V and 7 bases from J; junction bases left unmatched: 10. CDR1 is SGHTA, CDR2 FQGNSA, per germline. CDR3 sequence: CASSLHDRGGQPQHF. The CDR3 DNA reads as TGTGCCAGCAGCCTTCACGACAGGGGAGGACAGCCCCAGCATTTT.

The genes are TRBV25-1 and TRBJ2-2, with 7 positions matching TRBD2. Germline loops: CDR1 MGHDK, CDR2 SYGVNS. The CDR3 contains 15 residues. Trimming took 6 bases from V and 0 from J; bases not matched to a gene: 4. CDR3 nucleotide sequence: TGTGCCAGCAGGGAGCGGGGATCGAACACCGGGGAGCTGTTTTTT. It translates to CASRERGSNTGELFF.

This rearrangement joins TRBV20-1 to TRBJ2-1; tentative D call: TRBD2 (6 bases). CDR1 DFQATT and CDR2 SNEGSKA come from the germline V gene (reference sequence). With 1 base removed from V and 0 bases from J, the gap between germline ends came to 13 bases. The CDR3 length is 16 residues. The CDR3 region is CSARAKRGTSYNEQFF. The CDR3 DNA reads as TGCAGTGCTAGAGCGAAACGGGGGACCTCCTACAATGAGCAGTTCTTC.

This rearrangement joins TRBV29-1 to TRBJ2-5; D remains unclear. The CDR3 spans 12 residues. Trimming left V 7 bases short and J 0 bases short, with 9 bases between. Germline CDR1 SQVTM, CDR2 ANQGSEA. The CDR3, as DNA: TGCAGCGCCGCCCGCGACCAAGAGACCCAGTACTTC. This sequence encodes CSAARDQETQYF. Variable domain in full (rest from reference TRBV29-1 and TRBJ2-5): SAVISQKPSRDICQRGTSLTIQCQVDSQVTMMFWYRQQPGQSLTLIATANQGSEATYESGFVIDKFPISRPNLTFSTLTVSNMSPEDSSIYLCSAARDQETQYFGPGTRLLVL.

The chain carries TRBV20-1 and TRBJ2-1; 10 bases agree with TRBD2. CDR1 and CDR2 (germline): DFQATT, SNEGSKA (reference sequence). The CDR3 consists of 15 residues. V shed 1 base, J shed 3 bases, and the junction held 3 bases outside the gene matches. In DNA, the CDR3 is TGCAGTGCTAGAGCTGGACTAGCGGTCTACAATGAGCAGTTCTTC. It specifies CSARAGLAVYNEQFF.

This clonotype was recorded at least ten times. One end of the junction varies from germline; a read error may be responsible. The chain employs TRBV5-1 and TRBJ2-7; perhaps TRBD1 as D (6 bases). The CDR3 sequence is 12 residues long. Germline values: CDR1 SGHRS, CDR2 YFSETQ. The CDR3 region is CASSLGGYEQYF. As DNA, the CDR3 is TGTGCCAGCAGTTTAGGGGGCTACGAGCAGTACTTC.

The chain couples TRBV3-1 to TRBJ2-3; possible D gene TRBD2, 6 bases. CDR1 LGHDT and CDR2 YNNKEL come from the germline V gene (reference sequence). The CDR3 is 15 amino acids. Deletions cut 4 bases from V and 2 bases from J, with 13 bases between. The CDR3 protein is CASSPEGGYTDTQYF. CDR3 in DNA: TGTGCCAGCAGCCCGGAGGGAGGTTACACAGATACGCAGTATTTT.

This chain connects TRBV27 to TRBJ2-3, with TRBD2 matching over 7 bases. This CDR3 is 13 amino acids long. CDR1 and CDR2 from the germline V gene are MNHEY and SMNVEV (reference sequence). After removal of 2 bases from V and 7 bases from J, the junction contained 3 bases not matched to a gene. The CDR3 sequence is CASSLAGVNTQYF. For the CDR3, the DNA is TGTGCCAGCAGTTTAGCGGGAGTAAATACGCAGTATTTT.

The rearrangement uses TRBV7-9 and TRBJ1-4; no clear D. The length of the CDR3 is 13 residues. V was pared by 5 bases and J by 8 bases, with 12 bases between. Germline V gene data show CDR1 as SEHNR and CDR2 as FQNEAQ (reference sequence). CDR3 protein: CASSPGLEEKLFF. Here the CDR3 DNA reads TGTGCCAGCAGCCCCGGGCTCGAGGAAAAACTGTTTTTT.